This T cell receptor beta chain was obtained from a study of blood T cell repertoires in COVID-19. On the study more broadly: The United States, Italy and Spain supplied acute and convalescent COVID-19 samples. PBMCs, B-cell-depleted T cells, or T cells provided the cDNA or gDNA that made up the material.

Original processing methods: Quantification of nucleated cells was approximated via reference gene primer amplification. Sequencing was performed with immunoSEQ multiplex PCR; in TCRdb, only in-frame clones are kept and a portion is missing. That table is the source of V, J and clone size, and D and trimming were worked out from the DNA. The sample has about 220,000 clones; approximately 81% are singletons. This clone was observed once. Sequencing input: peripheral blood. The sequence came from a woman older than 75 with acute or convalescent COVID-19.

CDR3 bases: TGCGCCAGCAGCCTGAGGACAGGGGATAACACTGAAGCTTTCTTT. Protein product: CASSLRTGDNTEAFF. The chain links TRBV5-1 to TRBJ1-1; TRBD1 matches 9 bases. This CDR3 has 15 amino acids. In germline, CDR1 is SGHRS, CDR2 YFSETQ. V was clipped by 4 bases and J by 2 bases; unmatched bases: 6.